A single T cell receptor beta chain is shown here with its context. The antigen is undetermined. This sample was taken from a study of cytomegalovirus exposure and HLA in healthy donors. V was pared by 5 bases and J by 2 bases, with 7 bases between. Germline CDR1 reads MGHDK; CDR2 reads SYGVNS. This CDR3 is 12 amino acids long. Findings and limits, study-wide: Rare TCR sequences dominated, though some public TCRs recurred in many donors.

Some clones are missing from TCRdb's copy, which holds only in-frame ones; the method was immunoSEQ multiplex PCR. This table has about 330,000 clones, approximately 86% appearing once. Sequenced: PBMCs. The chain combines TRBV25-1 with TRBJ2-7; D gene unclear. This TCR was recovered from a woman in her 30s in good health and CMV-seropositive. CDR3 loop: CASSMSAYEQYF. CDR3 DNA sequence: TGTGCCAGCAGTATGTCGGCCTACGAGCAGTACTTC.